Listed below are T cell receptor beta chains from one sample, sequenced in a study of T-cell memory formation after mild COVID-19. TCRdb ran MiXCR on the 5' RACE reads and lists one entry per CDR3 protein. The sample records 450,000 to 650,000 distinct CDR3 sequences, roughly 20% being singletons. The source material was PBMCs or a T cell subset sorted from them (not recorded which). These receptors were taken from an adult woman who had mild COVID-19 (a few samples of this study predate the infection). Cell type and time point are not known. Both conserved end residues are part of each CDR3. D genes are given only for firm matches. Clone size is given for some rows only: seen once, a few or many times, or a class if the clone is expanded.

J gene,clone size,D gene,V gene,CDR3 length,CDR3 protein,CDR3 DNA
TRBJ2-1,few,.,TRBV20-1,14,CSASRQGGGAEQFF,TGCAGTGCTAGTCGGCAGGGTGGAGGGGCTGAGCAGTTCTTC
TRBJ1-1,few,.,TRBV5-1,15,CASSLVTDMNTEAFF,TGCGCCAGCAGCTTGGTTACGGATATGAACACTGAAGCTTTCTTT
TRBJ1-1,.,TRBD1,TRBV12-3/TRBV12-4,14,CASRRGQGAAEAFF,TGTGCCAGCAGACGGGGACAGGGGGCTGCTGAAGCTTTCTTT
TRBJ2-1,few,TRBD2,TRBV7-6,20,CASSLAGGLAGEGPANEQFF,TGTGCCAGCAGCTTAGCGGGCGGACTAGCGGGAGAGGGCCCCGCGAATGAGCAGTTCTTC
TRBJ2-1,.,.,TRBV27,15,CASSTGTHSYNEQFF,TGTGCCAGCAGTACCGGGACTCACTCCTACAATGAGCAGTTCTTC
TRBJ2-1,.,.,TRBV4-1,17,CASSQDDLWTDHNEQFF,TGCGCCAGCAGCCAAGACGACTTGTGGACAGATCACAATGAGCAGTTCTTC
TRBJ1-3,few,.,TRBV4-1,16,CASTQGQLASGNTIYF,TGCGCCAGCACCCAAGGACAGCTAGCTTCTGGAAACACCATATATTTT
TRBJ2-3,few,.,TRBV5-8,17,CASSLVSFGGNTDTQYF,TGTGCCAGCAGCTTGGTCTCATTCGGGGGCAACACAGATACGCAGTATTTT
TRBJ1-2,.,TRBD1,TRBV4-3,13,CASSRGTGDGYTF,TGCGCCAGCAGCCGGGGGACAGGGGATGGCTACACCTTC
TRBJ1-4,.,.,TRBV20-1,16,CSARATQGATNEKLFF,TGCAGTGCTAGAGCCACCCAGGGTGCAACTAATGAAAAACTGTTTTTT
TRBJ2-3,.,.,TRBV27,15,CASTRFRGRRGTQYF,TGTGCCAGCACCCGCTTTAGGGGGAGAAGGGGTACGCAGTATTTT
TRBJ2-2,.,.,TRBV14,17,CASSQDWGLVNTGELFF,TGTGCCAGCAGCCAAGATTGGGGGCTAGTTAACACCGGGGAGCTGTTTTTT
TRBJ2-1,few,.,TRBV11-2,15,CASSLSGRTLDEQFF,TGTGCCAGCAGCTTGTCCGGGAGAACTCTCGATGAGCAGTTCTTC
TRBJ1-6,few,.,TRBV4-3,14,CASSQDLTNSPLHF,TGCGCCAGCAGCCAAGATCTTACCAATTCACCCCTCCACTTT
TRBJ2-1,few,.,TRBV5-1,15,CASSLARRANNEQFF,TGCGCCAGCAGCTTGGCCCGAAGAGCCAACAATGAGCAGTTCTTC
TRBJ2-4,few,TRBD2,TRBV7-9,16,CASSSNGLAGGNIQYF,TGTGCCAGCAGCTCCAACGGACTAGCGGGTGGAAACATTCAGTACTTC
TRBJ2-7,.,.,TRBV7-2,15,CASSVGPSQTYEQYF,TGTGCCAGCAGCGTGGGACCGAGCCAAACCTACGAGCAGTACTTC
TRBJ2-5,few,.,TRBV20-1,13,CSAIRYQGETQYF,TGCAGTGCTATCCGCTATCAAGGGGAGACCCAGTACTTC
TRBJ1-5,few,.,TRBV5-6,13,CASRKQGFQPQHF,TGTGCCAGCAGAAAACAGGGTTTTCAGCCCCAGCATTTT
TRBJ2-1,.,TRBD2,TRBV12-3/TRBV12-4,14,CASNTAGGNNEQFF,TGTGCCAGCAATACGGCGGGAGGGAACAATGAGCAGTTCTTC
TRBJ1-1,few,TRBD1,TRBV6-2/TRBV6-3,14,CASERDSMNTEAFF,TGTGCCAGCGAGAGGGACAGCATGAACACTGAAGCTTTCTTT
TRBJ2-1,.,.,TRBV12-3/TRBV12-4,11,CASSFADEQFF,TGTGCCAGCAGTTTTGCCGATGAGCAGTTCTTC
TRBJ1-5,.,.,TRBV4-2,14,CASGKGFGNQPQHF,TGTGCCAGCGGAAAGGGCTTTGGCAATCAGCCCCAGCATTTT
TRBJ1-1,few,.,TRBV2,14,CASRILTGNTEAFF,TGTGCCAGCAGGATCCTGACAGGGAACACTGAAGCTTTCTTT
TRBJ2-3,few,TRBD2,TRBV12-3/TRBV12-4,15,CASSTSSGPTDTQYF,TGTGCCAGCAGTACCTCTAGCGGACCCACAGATACGCAGTATTTT
TRBJ2-5,few,.,TRBV7-6,16,CASSVLRGWEVETQYF,TGTGCCAGCAGCGTCCTCCGGGGTTGGGAGGTGGAGACCCAGTACTTC
TRBJ2-2,.,.,TRBV20-1,13,CSARVMEVGELFF,TGCAGTGCTAGAGTAATGGAGGTCGGGGAGCTGTTTTTT
TRBJ2-7,.,.,TRBV6-1,15,CASSEPLAPSYEQYF,TGTGCCAGCAGTGAACCCCTCGCCCCCTCCTACGAGCAGTACTTC
TRBJ2-2,few,TRBD1,TRBV2,15,CASSDRGRGSGELFF,TGTGCCAGCAGTGACAGGGGGCGTGGGTCCGGGGAGCTGTTTTTT
TRBJ2-3,.,TRBD2,TRBV15,15,CATSTASGVSDTQYF,TGTGCCACCAGCACCGCTAGCGGGGTTTCAGATACGCAGTATTTT
TRBJ2-1,.,TRBD1,TRBV7-2,14,CASSQGTGVYEQFF,TGTGCCAGCAGCCAAGGGACAGGGGTATATGAGCAGTTCTTC
TRBJ1-6,few,.,TRBV10-2,14,CASSELGADSPLHF,TGCGCCAGCAGTGAGTTAGGGGCCGATTCACCCCTCCACTTT
TRBJ2-1,.,TRBD1,TRBV7-7,15,CASSSTTGSLNEQFF,TGTGCCAGCAGCTCAACGACAGGGAGCCTGAATGAGCAGTTCTTC
TRBJ2-2,.,TRBD2,TRBV5-1,17,CASIGAREGLSAGELFF,TGCGCCAGCATAGGTGCACGGGAGGGATTGAGCGCCGGGGAGCTGTTTTTT
TRBJ1-4,few,.,TRBV7-6,14,CASSLYGTNEKLFF,TGTGCCAGCAGCTTATACGGAACTAATGAAAAACTGTTTTTT
TRBJ1-1,.,TRBD1,TRBV7-8,15,CASSLASGGDTEAFF,TGTGCCAGCAGCTTAGCCTCAGGGGGAGACACTGAAGCTTTCTTT
TRBJ2-3,.,TRBD2,TRBV10-2,15,CASSDTLAGGDTQYF,TGCGCCAGCAGTGACACGCTAGCGGGAGGCGATACGCAGTATTTT
TRBJ2-7,many,.,TRBV28,15,CASSPVGLASYEQYF,TGTGCCAGCAGCCCGGTGGGACTTGCCTCCTACGAGCAGTACTTC
TRBJ2-3,.,.,TRBV7-3,13,CASSSDGTDTQYF,TGTGCCAGCAGCTCGGACGGCACAGATACGCAGTATTTT
TRBJ2-2,.,.,TRBV4-3,15,CASSQERLGARELFF,TGCGCCAGCAGCCAAGAACGGCTAGGGGCCCGGGAGCTGTTTTTT
TRBJ2-2,few,.,TRBV6-5,13,CASSRRTTGELFF,TGTGCCAGCAGCCGCCGGACCACCGGGGAGCTGTTTTTT
TRBJ1-1,.,.,TRBV2,14,CASTERGSATEAFF,TGTGCCAGCACCGAGAGGGGGTCTGCCACTGAAGCTTTCTTT
TRBJ2-5,many,.,TRBV27,14,CASSLGGGDETQYF,TGTGCCAGCAGTTTAGGTGGGGGTGACGAGACCCAGTACTTC
TRBJ2-7,.,TRBD2,TRBV12-3/TRBV12-4,15,CASSPGTGGLNEQYF,TGTGCCAGCAGCCCCGGGACGGGAGGGCTCAACGAGCAGTACTTC
TRBJ1-2,few,.,TRBV6-1,13,CASSEAGVGGYTF,TGTGCCAGCAGTGAAGCAGGGGTGGGTGGCTACACCTTC
TRBJ1-1,few,TRBD1,TRBV19,14,CASSFDTGGTEAFF,TGTGCCAGTAGTTTCGACACAGGGGGGACTGAAGCTTTCTTT
TRBJ2-1,few,TRBD2,TRBV4-3,18,CASSQDQSSGSPYNEQFF,TGCGCCAGCAGCCAAGATCAGAGTAGCGGGAGTCCCTACAATGAGCAGTTCTTC
TRBJ2-3,few,.,TRBV15,16,CATSGGRVAGVNTQYF,TGTGCCACCAGCGGGGGAAGGGTGGCGGGCGTCAATACGCAGTATTTT
TRBJ2-2,few,.,TRBV5-1,14,CASSLEQYTGELFF,TGCGCCAGCAGCTTGGAGCAGTACACCGGGGAGCTGTTTTTT
TRBJ2-7,.,.,TRBV30,12,CAWSAVLYEQYF,TGTGCCTGGAGTGCTGTCCTTTACGAGCAGTACTTC
TRBJ2-1,.,TRBD2,TRBV30,14,CAWRGLAGDHEQFF,TGTGCCTGGAGGGGACTAGCGGGAGACCATGAGCAGTTCTTC
TRBJ2-7,.,.,TRBV6-2/TRBV6-3,12,CASTGLGYEQYF,TGTGCCAGCACCGGACTGGGTTACGAGCAGTACTTC
TRBJ2-2,many,TRBD2,TRBV9,15,CASSVSGKDTGELFF,TGTGCCAGCAGCGTTAGCGGGAAAGACACCGGGGAGCTGTTTTTT
TRBJ2-3,.,TRBD1,TRBV20-1,16,CSARGTGQGATDTQYF,TGCAGTGCTAGAGGCACGGGACAGGGGGCAACAGATACGCAGTATTTT
TRBJ2-7,few,TRBD1,TRBV7-9,16,CASSLTGQGGSYEQYF,TGTGCCAGCAGCTTGACTGGACAGGGAGGTTCCTACGAGCAGTACTTC
TRBJ1-1,.,.,TRBV2,14,CASSENGGSTEAFF,TGTGCCAGCAGTGAGAATGGCGGGTCCACTGAAGCTTTCTTT
TRBJ2-3,.,TRBD2,TRBV24-1,16,CATSDLREGRMDTQYF,TGTGCCACCAGTGATTTGCGGGAGGGCAGAATGGATACGCAGTATTTT
TRBJ2-3,.,TRBD2,TRBV5-1,17,CASSLAPLADSTDTQYF,TGCGCCAGCAGCTTGGCCCCTCTAGCGGATAGCACAGATACGCAGTATTTT
TRBJ2-5,many,.,TRBV6-2/TRBV6-3,13,CASSYSFSETQYF,TGTGCCAGCAGTTACTCGTTTTCAGAGACCCAGTACTTC